This T cell receptor beta chain originates from a study of blood T cell repertoires in COVID-19. Study-wide background: Nucleic acid was either cDNA or gDNA, and it came from T cells, B-cell-depleted T cells, or PBMCs.

Participants came from roughly 25 US areas, aged roughly 18 to 95 years. Categorization into cohorts depended on clinical history that participants reported. CDR1 is MGHDK and CDR2 is SYGVNS in the germline V gene. The CDR3 totals 11 residues. J lost 6 bases, V lost 10 bases, and 5 bases had no gene match. The protocol was immunoSEQ multiplex PCR, while the TCRdb copy is restricted to in-frame clones and leaves out a portion. This sample has approximately 390,000 clones, with roughly 90% found just once. The specimen was PBMCs or T cells enriched from blood (not recorded which). This chain uses TRBV25-1 with TRBJ1-2, with 7 bases that match TRBD1. The receptor's source is a woman in her thirties or forties with acute COVID-19. The CDR3 loop reads CATVTGNGYTF. The CDR3 DNA reads TGTGCCACCGTGACAGGGAATGGCTACACCTTC.